Only a few counts were recorded for the clone carrying this T cell receptor (beta chain). The antigen is unknown. This record belongs to a study of T-cell reconstitution after alpha-beta-depleted transplantation in children. Study results and limitations: Newly produced T cells mostly provided counts and TCRbeta diversity after one year, as hyperexpanded clones declined. Alpha-beta T cells present about two months after transplant were reported to originate from several hundred expanded graft clones. After transplant, high TCRbeta diversity at day 60 in some patients arose from surviving recipient T cells and thymic progenitors.

This CDR3 contains 17 residues. Deletions cut 5 bases from V and 4 bases from J, with 23 bases between. CDR1 is MNHEY and CDR2 is SMNVEV in the germline V gene (reference sequence). Researchers prepared the TCRbeta library using unique molecular identifiers, the study reports. From the PCR reads, TCRdb called clonotypes with MiXCR, one entry per CDR3 protein. The table has under 450,000 distinct CDR3 sequences, around 15% seen once. The TCR comes from a boy under two years old who had a stem cell transplant for Wiskott-Aldrich syndrome, so the T cells may come from the graft donor. Sample: PBMCs, mostly from graft donor cells, taken 360 days after TCRalphabeta/CD19-depleted stem cell transplant. The chain recombines TRBV27 with TRBJ2-5; tentative D call: TRBD2 (6 bases). The CDR3 loop is CASSPRGEGRLVETQYF. DNA for the CDR3: TGTGCCAGCAGTCCCCGGGGAGAGGGGAGGTTGGTAGAGACCCAGTACTTC.